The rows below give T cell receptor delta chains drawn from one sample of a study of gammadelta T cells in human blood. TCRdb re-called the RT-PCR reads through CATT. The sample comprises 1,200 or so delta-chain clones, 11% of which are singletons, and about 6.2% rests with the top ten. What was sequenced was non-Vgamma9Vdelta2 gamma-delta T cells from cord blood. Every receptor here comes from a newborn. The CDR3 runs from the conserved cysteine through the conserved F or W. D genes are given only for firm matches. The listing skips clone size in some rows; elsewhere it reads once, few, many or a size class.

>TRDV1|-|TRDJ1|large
CALGDLPPERTAYTDKLIF
TGTGCTCTTGGGGACCTACCCCCAGAGAGGACCGCGTACACCGATAAACTCATCTTT
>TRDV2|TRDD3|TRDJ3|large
CACDTGGYSWDTRQMFF
TGTGCCTGTGACACCGGGGGATACTCCTGGGACACCCGACAGATGTTTTTC
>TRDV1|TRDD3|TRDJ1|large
CALGERPFLLGDVKKLIF
TGTGCTCTTGGGGAAAGGCCCTTTTTATTGGGGGACGTGAAAAAACTCATCTTT
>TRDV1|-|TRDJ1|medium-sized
CALGVESGSGTGIYTDKLIF
TGTGCTCTTGGGGTGGAATCCGGGAGTGGTACTGGCATTTACACCGATAAACTCATCTTT
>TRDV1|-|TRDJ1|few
CAWGQKGSQLIF
TGCGCTTGGGGCCAAAAGGGCTCCCAACTCATCTTT
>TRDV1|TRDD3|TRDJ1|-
CALGENNGSAPGGRYTDKLIF
TGTGCTCTTGGGGAAAACAATGGGTCCGCCCCTGGGGGTAGGTACACCGATAAACTCATCTTT
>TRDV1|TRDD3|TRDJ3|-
CARGDRPPITGGYRSWDTRQMFF
TGTGCTCGTGGGGACCGGCCTCCTATTACTGGGGGATACCGCAGCTGGGACACCCGACAGATGTTTTTC
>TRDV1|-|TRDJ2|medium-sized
CALGAHLIPHMTAQLFF
TGTGCTCTTGGGGCTCACTTGATCCCTCACATGACAGCACAACTCTTCTTT
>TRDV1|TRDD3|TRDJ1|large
CALGATGGYLGYTDKLIF
TGTGCTCTTGGGGCTACTGGGGGATATCTAGGGTACACCGATAAACTCATCTTT
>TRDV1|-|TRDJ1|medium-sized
CALGEKTGLGKLIF
TGTGCTCTTGGGGAAAAAACTGGGCTGGGTAAACTCATCTTT
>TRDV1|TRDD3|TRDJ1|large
CALGEPWGDKLIF
TGTGCTCTTGGGGAACCCTGGGGGGATAAACTCATCTTT
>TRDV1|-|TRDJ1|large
CALGGFLLSLGGQEATYTDKLIF
TGTGCTCTTGGGGGTTTTCTTCTTTCACTTGGGGGCCAAGAGGCTACTTACACCGATAAACTCATCTTT
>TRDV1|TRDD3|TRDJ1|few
CALGELSPFLRYWGIRGGYTDKLIF
TGTGCTCTTGGGGAACTTTCCCCCTTCCTACGGTACTGGGGGATACGAGGAGGGTACACCGATAAACTCATCTTT
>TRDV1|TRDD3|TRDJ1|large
CALGELTPVLPTGGCGASDKLIF
TGTGCTCTTGGGGAACTAACTCCCGTCCTACCCACTGGGGGATGTGGGGCCTCCGATAAACTCATCTTT
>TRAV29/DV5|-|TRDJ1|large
CAASAGGEGTPYTDKLIF
TGTGCAGCAAGCGCGGGGGGTGAGGGTACACCCTACACCGATAAACTCATCTTT
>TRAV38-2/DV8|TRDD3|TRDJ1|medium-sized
CAYRSRDFLRVLGEGEKLIF
TGTGCTTATAGGAGTCGTGATTTCCTTCGCGTACTGGGGGAGGGGGAGAAACTCATCTTT
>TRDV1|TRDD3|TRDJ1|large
CALGESHAGGIRGGTDKLIF
TGTGCTCTTGGGGAATCGCACGCGGGGGGGATACGGGGCGGCACCGATAAACTCATCTTT